These 26 T cell receptor beta chains were sequenced from one sample in a study of T cell changes during pregnancy in multiple sclerosis. Generated by immunoSEQ multiplex PCR, the TCRdb table keeps only in-frame clones and is missing some. The sample yields 58,000 or so clones, over 90% seen once. The sequencing used CD4+ T cells from peripheral blood mononuclear cells, collected in the third trimester of pregnancy. The receptors were sampled from a female donor with multiple sclerosis, enrolled in a pregnancy study.

The CDR3 region is CASSPGTALSSIPYEQYF. DNA for the CDR3: TGTGCCAGCAGCCCCGGGACAGCCCTCTCAAGCATTCCCTACGAGCAGTACTTC. This sequence joins TRBV7-6 and TRBJ2-7; TRBD1 aligns across 7 bases. The germline CDR1 and CDR2 sequences are SGHVS and FNYEAQ. The trim removed 5 bases at V and 2 bases at J, leaving 18 bases unmatched. This CDR3 comprises 18 residues.

The chain joins TRBV29-1 to TRBJ1-1; 7 nucleotides match TRBD1. The V gene's germline CDR1 is SQVTM and CDR2 ANQGSEA. J lost 4 bases, V lost 7 bases, and 9 bases had no gene match. CDR3 length equals 13 residues. The CDR3 loop reads CSARQGRVTEAFF. CDR3 sequence (DNA): TGCAGCGCACGACAGGGAAGAGTCACTGAAGCTTTCTTT.

J is TRBJ1-2 and V is TRBV5-8; no clear D. This CDR3 has 14 residues. Germline-derived CDR1 and CDR2 are SGHTS and YDEGEE. With 3 bases removed from V and 5 bases from J, the gap between germline ends came to 14 bases. CDR3 in amino acids: CASSSTRGSYGYTF. The CDR3 DNA reads as TGTGCCAGCAGCTCGACTCGGGGTAGTTATGGCTACACCTTC.

The chain carries TRBV6-1 and TRBJ2-1, with D possibly matching TRBD1 (6 bases). With 0 bases removed from V and 8 bases from J, the gap between germline ends came to 20 bases. This CDR3 is built from 17 residues. Germline V gene data show CDR1 as MNHNS and CDR2 as SASEGT. For the CDR3, the DNA is TGTGCCAGCAGTGAAGCGCGGAGGCAGGGGTGGTTCGATGAGCAGTTCTTC. This encodes CASSEARRQGWFDEQFF.

The gene calls are TRBV30 and TRBJ1-2; D may be TRBD1 (6 bases). The V end was cut by 3 bases, the J end by 14 bases, with 19 bases between. Germline-derived CDR1 and CDR2 are GTSNPN and SVGIG (reference sequence). The CDR3 contains 12 residues. The CDR3 loop reads CAWSKWTTGKTF. The CDR3 bases are TGTGCCTGGAGCAAGTGGACCACAGGGAAAACCTTC.

This clone was found once. The genes are TRBV6-1 and TRBJ1-6; D unresolved. CDR1 is MNHNS and CDR2 is SASEGT in the germline V gene. V lost 0 bases to trimming and J lost 13 bases, with 10 bases between them. This CDR3 is 13 amino acids long. The CDR3 nucleotides are TGTGCCAGCAGTGAAGCGCCAGGCTTTCCCCTCCACTTT. Its protein is CASSEAPGFPLHF.

The chain employs TRBV19 and TRBJ2-7; D is possibly TRBD2 (5 bases). V lost 3 bases and J lost 0, with 9 bases in between. Germline assignment: CDR1 LNHDA and CDR2 SQIVND (reference sequence). The CDR3 is 14 amino acids. The CDR3 here is CASSIVGSSYEQYF. CDR3 nucleotides: TGTGCCAGTAGTATTGTGGGGAGCTCCTACGAGCAGTACTTC.

In DNA, the CDR3 is TGTGCCAGCGACGGGGGGGGCAATGGCTACGAGCAGTACTTC. This encodes CASDGGGNGYEQYF. The chain is built from TRBV2 and TRBJ2-7, with TRBD2 matching over 8 bases. Germline V gene lookup returns CDR1 SNHLY and CDR2 FYNNEI. The length of the CDR3 is 14 residues. Losses at the gene ends were 8 bases for V and 3 bases for J; bases not matched to a gene: 9.

The rearrangement uses TRBV11-2 and TRBJ1-5, with TRBD1 as a possible D gene (6 bases). CDR1 SGHAT and CDR2 FQNNGV come from the germline V gene. Trimming shortened V by 5 bases and J by 7 bases, and 18 bases separated the two germline ends. The CDR3 is made up of 15 amino acids. This chain's CDR3 is CASSPGVGSKQPQHF. CDR3 in DNA: TGTGCCAGCAGCCCAGGGGTAGGGTCTAAGCAGCCCCAGCATTTT. Supplemented by reference TRBV11-2 and TRBJ1-5, the full variable domain reads EAGVAQSPRYKIIEKRQSVAFWCNPISGHATLYWYQQILGQGPKLLIQFQNNGVVDDSQLPKDRFSAERLKGVDSTLKIQPAKLEDSAVYLCASSPGVGSKQPQHFGDGTRLSIL.

The chain carries TRBV29-1 and TRBJ1-2; no clear D gene. V was pared by 3 bases and J by 4 bases, with 12 bases between. The CDR3 sequence is 13 residues long. Germline V gene lookup returns CDR1 SQVTM and CDR2 ANQGSEA. CDR3 DNA sequence: TGCAGCGTTGACCCCAGCGAGACCTATGGCTACACCTTC. Translating it yields CSVDPSETYGYTF.

V is TRBV5-1 and J is TRBJ1-4; D is unclear. The CDR3 is 15 residues long. Germline V gene data show CDR1 as SGHRS and CDR2 as YFSETQ. V was shortened by 2 bases and J by 2 bases, with 10 bases between the two germline ends. The CDR3 loop is CASSLSQPTNEKLFF. In DNA form, the CDR3 reads TGCGCCAGCAGCTTATCACAGCCCACTAATGAAAAACTGTTTTTT.

This chain connects TRBV6-1 to TRBJ2-7; TRBD2 matches at 13 bases. This CDR3 spans 13 amino acids. V was pared by 4 bases and J by 6 bases, with 0 bases of the junction left unmatched. Germline-derived CDR1 and CDR2 are MNHNS and SASEGT. The CDR3 DNA reads TGTGCCAGCAGTGGGACTAGCGGGGGCGAGCAGTACTTC. Protein product: CASSGTSGGEQYF.

This rearrangement joins TRBV28 to TRBJ2-4, with D perhaps matching TRBD2 (6 bases). This CDR3 contains 14 residues. CDR1 and CDR2 (germline): MDHEN, SYDVKM. V gave up 6 bases and J gave up 0 bases, with 9 bases separating them. DNA for the CDR3: TGTGCCAGCAGACTAGCACCAGCCAAAAACATTCAGTACTTC. This sequence encodes CASRLAPAKNIQYF.

CDR3 protein: CTSSPLAGGSYEQYF. The CDR3 region has the DNA TGCACCAGCAGCCCGCTAGCGGGGGGCTCCTACGAGCAGTACTTC. V usage is TRBV1 and J usage is TRBJ2-7; the D call TRBD2 from the table was never checked on the DNA. TRBV1 is labeled a pseudogene. This CDR3 has 15 amino acids.

The genes are TRBV30 and TRBJ2-5; 13 bases align to TRBD2. The J segment lost 3 bases and the V segment lost 0 bases, leaving 7 bases of the junction unmatched. Germline assignment: CDR1 GTSNPN and CDR2 SVGIG (reference sequence). The CDR3 covers 17 residues. The DNA for the CDR3 is TGTGCCTGGAGTGTGGCCCGGACTAGCGGGGGAAAAGAGACCCAGTACTTC. Residues: CAWSVARTSGGKETQYF.

This clone was seen a single time. The rearrangement joins TRBV7-2 to TRBJ2-3, with 7 nucleotides matching TRBD1. From germline, CDR1 is SGHTA and CDR2 FQGNSA. V shed 0 bases and J 4 bases; nucleotides not matched to a gene: 10. The CDR3 contains 17 residues. The CDR3 sequence: CASSLALPGGGADTQYF. The CDR3, as DNA: TGTGCCAGCAGCTTAGCGCTGCCAGGGGGTGGGGCAGATACGCAGTATTTT. The full variable domain, in which reference TRBV7-2 and TRBJ2-3 provide the parts outside the CDR3, is GAGVSQSPSNKVTEKGKDVELRCDPISGHTALYWYRQSLGQGLEFLIYFQGNSAPDKSGLPSDRFSAERTGGSVSTLTIQRTQQEDSAVYLCASSLALPGGGADTQYFGPGTRLTVL.

This chain links TRBV30 with TRBJ2-5, with 8 bases matching TRBD2. The CDR3 consists of 15 residues. CDR1 GTSNPN and CDR2 SVGIG come from the germline V gene (reference sequence). The J segment lost 4 bases and the V segment lost 3 bases, leaving 10 bases of the junction unmatched. Written as DNA, the CDR3 is TGTGCCTGGAGGGGTCGGGGGGGAAGGGGAGAGACCCAGTACTTC. This translates into CAWRGRGGRGETQYF.

This clone appeared a single time. J is TRBJ2-3 and V is TRBV14, with 15 bases lining up with TRBD2. With 0 bases clipped from V and 0 bases from J, the junction kept 4 bases outside the gene matches. The CDR3 sequence is 19 residues long. The germline CDR1 and CDR2 sequences are SGHDN and FVKESK. The CDR3 region is CASSQDGLAGGPSTDTQYF. The CDR3 nucleotides read TGTGCCAGCAGCCAAGACGGACTAGCGGGGGGGCCTAGCACAGATACGCAGTATTTT.

The V gene is TRBV29-1, the J gene TRBJ2-1, with TRBD1 matching over 9 bases. The V segment lost 5 bases and the J segment 3 bases; nucleotides outside the gene matches: 5. There are 14 residues in the CDR3. Germline values: CDR1 SQVTM, CDR2 ANQGSEA. CDR3 DNA sequence: TGCAGCGTTTTGTGGGACAGGGACTACAATGAGCAGTTCTTC. The encoded protein is CSVLWDRDYNEQFF.

This clone showed up just once. The chain joins TRBV27 to TRBJ1-2; D unresolved. This CDR3 spans 13 amino acids. Trimming removed 4 bases at V and 1 base at J, with 7 bases between. Germline V gene data show CDR1 as MNHEY and CDR2 as SMNVEV (reference sequence). CDR3 amino acids: CASSYSGNYGYTF. The DNA for the CDR3 is TGTGCCAGCAGTTATAGTGGTAACTATGGCTACACCTTC.

The chain couples TRBV5-6 to TRBJ2-7, with D perhaps matching TRBD1 (6 bases). Between the trimmed V and J ends, which lost 5 bases and 0 bases, there was a span of 18 bases. The germline V gene has CDR1 SGHDT and CDR2 YYEEEE. This CDR3 region has 16 residues. CDR3: CASRTIGTQSSYEQYF. CDR3 DNA: TGTGCCAGCAGGACCATCGGGACACAAAGCTCCTACGAGCAGTACTTC.

CDR3 loop: CASSPTLEGTQYF. The DNA for the CDR3 is TGCGCCAGCAGTCCTACTCTAGAGGGGACCCAGTACTTC. The chain uses TRBV10-1 and TRBJ2-5, with D perhaps TRBD2 (5 bases). The ends were cut back, 5 bases at V and 7 bases at J, with 14 bases in the middle. The CDR3 extends over 13 amino acids. Germline V gene lookup returns CDR1 WNHNN and CDR2 SYGVQD (reference sequence).

CDR3 sequence reads: CAWRVPRVLQPQHF. CDR3 sequence (DNA): TGTGCCTGGAGGGTTCCCAGGGTTTTGCAGCCCCAGCATTTT. V usage is TRBV30 and J usage is TRBJ1-5; D might be TRBD1 (5 bases). Trimming left V 3 bases short and J 7 bases short, with 16 bases between. Germline V lookup: CDR1 GTSNPN, CDR2 SVGIG (reference sequence). The length of the CDR3 is 14 residues.

This clone has more than one count but fewer than ten. CDR3 coding DNA: TGTGCCAGCACCAACCGGACTACCATCTACGAGCAGTACTTC. As protein: CASTNRTTIYEQYF. The chain carries TRBV2 and TRBJ2-7, with a weak D call TRBD2 (6 bases). CDR1 is SNHLY and CDR2 is FYNNEI in the germline V gene. Trimming stripped 7 bases from V and 3 bases from J, with 16 bases between. The CDR3 runs 14 residues. Together with reference TRBV2 and TRBJ2-7, the CDR3 gives the full variable domain: EPEVTQTPSHQVTQMGQEVILRCVPISNHLYFYWYRQILGQKVEFLVSFYNNEISEKSEIFDDQFSVERPDGSNFTLKIRSTKLEDSAMYFCASTNRTTIYEQYFGPGTRLTVT.

The rearrangement uses TRBV5-6 and TRBJ2-1; 8 bases map to TRBD2. CDR1 SGHDT and CDR2 YYEEEE come from the germline V gene. There are 16 residues in the CDR3. The V segment lost 4 bases and the J segment 7 bases; nucleotides outside the gene matches: 13. CDR3 region: CASSPGGEGTLNEQFF. The DNA of the CDR3 is TGTGCCAGCAGCCCGGGGGGGGAGGGGACGCTTAATGAGCAGTTCTTC.

By share, this clone ranks as medium-sized (0.01 to 0.1%). The CDR3 DNA reads TGTGCCAGCAGCCAAGATCTGGCCGGGGAGCAGTACTTC. Its translation is CASSQDLAGEQYF. The chain is built from TRBV14 and TRBJ2-7; no firm D call. Germline-derived CDR1 and CDR2 are SGHDN and FVKESK. V was pared by 0 bases and J by 7 bases, with 10 bases between. The CDR3 is made up of 13 amino acids.